This T cell receptor (beta chain) was identified in a study of human CD8 memory T cell subsets. Among CD8+ T cells, TPEX were CCR7+ PD-1+ TIGIT+ early memory cells with exhausted-like traits. UMI-labeled 5' RACE produced the TCR beta libraries. TCRdb processed the 5' RACE reads again and assigns one entry to each CDR3 protein, with no DNA. The listing records several thousand distinct CDR3 sequences. The CDR3 is 13 amino acids. Looked up from germline, CDR1 is SQVTM and CDR2 is ANQGSEA. The sequencing sample was made of CD8+ T cells from PBMCs. The V and J genes are TRBV29-1 and TRBJ1-1. The clonotype comes from a human donor in good health. CDR3: CSVEPEGNTEAFF.